The clone carrying this T cell receptor beta chain was seen a handful of times. The sample comes from a study of cytomegalovirus exposure and HLA in healthy donors. Germline V lookup: CDR1 MNHEY, CDR2 SMNVEV (reference sequence). The CDR3 covers 13 residues. V trimming: 6 bases; J trimming: 1 base; junction bases outside the gene matches: 2. With 60 Vbeta and 13 Jbeta primers, the PCR was carried out. The data were produced by immunoSEQ multiplex PCR, yet TCRdb's version contains in-frame clones alone and is incomplete. This table has 120,000 or so clones, 8% to 11% appearing once. Input material: PBMCs. This sequence was found in a woman in her late teens or twenties in good health and CMV-seropositive. The J gene is TRBJ2-7, the V gene TRBV27; 8 bases are a match to TRBD1. The CDR3 protein is CASRTGASYEQYF. The CDR3 nucleotides are TGTGCCAGCAGGACAGGGGCATCCTACGAGCAGTACTTC.